These T cell receptor beta chains were read from a single sample in a study of CXCR3-negative and CXCR3-positive naive CD8 T cells. TCRdb processed the 5' RACE reads again and assigns one entry to each CDR3 protein, with no DNA. The sample table sets out 50,000 to 60,000 distinct CDR3 sequences. The source material was naive CXCR3- CD8+ T cells from blood. These receptors all come from a human donor in good health. Some clones in this sample may be carry-over from other donors' samples. The CDR3 runs from the conserved cysteine through the conserved F or W. Each record gives: J gene, V gene, CDR3 protein.

j_call: TRBJ2-7; v_call: TRBV29-1; cdr3_aa: CSVLAGAMEQYF
j_call: TRBJ2-2; v_call: TRBV28; cdr3_aa: CAISSLPGLVSRANTGELFF
j_call: TRBJ1-1; v_call: TRBV27; cdr3_aa: CASSLLAGVDTEAFF
j_call: TRBJ2-5; v_call: TRBV27; cdr3_aa: CASRSRVETQYF
j_call: TRBJ2-1; v_call: TRBV4-3; cdr3_aa: CASSQHRQAYNEQFF
j_call: TRBJ2-7; v_call: TRBV23-1; cdr3_aa: CASGLATGWGPYEQYF
j_call: TRBJ2-3; v_call: TRBV29-1; cdr3_aa: CSVKQGTDTQYF
j_call: TRBJ1-1; v_call: TRBV27; cdr3_aa: CASSQGTGARTEAFF
j_call: TRBJ2-2; v_call: TRBV5-5; cdr3_aa: CASSLGQTGTPNTGEQFF
j_call: TRBJ1-3; v_call: TRBV6-2/TRBV6-3; cdr3_aa: CASTAPGGRSGNTIYF
j_call: TRBJ2-6; v_call: TRBV6-5; cdr3_aa: CASQPGRGPSSGGNVLTF
j_call: TRBJ1-1; v_call: TRBV4-3; cdr3_aa: CASSQDPSGEAFF
j_call: TRBJ1-5; v_call: TRBV20-1; cdr3_aa: CSARDVDSNQPQHF
j_call: TRBJ2-1; v_call: TRBV7-9; cdr3_aa: CASSLGRTSGGVSSYNEQFF
j_call: TRBJ1-5; v_call: TRBV20-1; cdr3_aa: CSARDPGYDRAIQPQHF
j_call: TRBJ2-7; v_call: TRBV29-1; cdr3_aa: CSATAPGGEQYF
j_call: TRBJ2-3; v_call: TRBV5-1; cdr3_aa: CASSSSGGAGDTQYF
j_call: TRBJ1-2; v_call: TRBV4-3; cdr3_aa: CASSQERAANYGYTF
j_call: TRBJ2-7; v_call: TRBV7-9; cdr3_aa: CASSLKVGGQGYEQYF
j_call: TRBJ2-5; v_call: TRBV11-3; cdr3_aa: CASSTGETQYF
j_call: TRBJ2-1; v_call: TRBV10-3; cdr3_aa: CAINTRTSGGAKNWNEQFF
j_call: TRBJ2-7; v_call: TRBV21-1; cdr3_aa: CASSKAGAPSYEQYF